This T cell receptor beta chain was sequenced during a study of identical twins. TCRdb passed the 5' RACE reads through MiXCR, listing each CDR3 protein once. The repertoire holds about 520,000 distinct CDR3 sequences, with less than 25% as singletons. General study points: Beta out-of-frame sequences showed weaker excess sharing between twins.

The CDR3 runs 13 residues. Trimming left V 2 bases short and J 8 bases short, with 7 bases between. CDR1 and CDR2 (germline): MNHEY, SVGAGI. As to this clonotype: Antigen: not known.

These same data were also listed under a study on T cells expressing NK-cell markers.

This sequence joins TRBV6-5 and TRBJ1-6, with no clear D. This TCR came from a woman between 18 and 30 years old in good health. The material sequenced was CD4+ T cells sorted from blood. This CDR3 reads CASSYQLDSPLHF. The CDR3 region has the DNA TGTGCCAGCAGTTACCAACTTGATTCACCCCTCCACTTT.